The subject of this entry is one TCR beta chain. The sample comes from a study of cytotoxic CD8 clonotypes in ibrutinib-treated CLL. Overall study: After median around six years, approximately 15 stayed in remission, approximately 12 progressed; responses some 25 partial, 2 complete.

The V gene's germline CDR1 is GTSNPN and CDR2 SVGIG (reference sequence). The CDR3 is made up of 16 amino acids. TCRdb keeps only in-frame clones here, not all; method: immunoSEQ multiplex PCR. The sample consists of about 200,000 clones, 72% of them appearing once. This rearrangement joins TRBV30 to TRBJ2-3; D not certain. The receptor comes from a human donor with chronic lymphocytic leukemia. This specimen was PBMCs, taken after 24 months of ibrutinib treatment. The DNA for the CDR3 is TGTGCTACTTCGGAAGCCTGGGGTAGTAACACAGATACGCAGTATTTT. This codes for CATSEAWGSNTDTQYF.